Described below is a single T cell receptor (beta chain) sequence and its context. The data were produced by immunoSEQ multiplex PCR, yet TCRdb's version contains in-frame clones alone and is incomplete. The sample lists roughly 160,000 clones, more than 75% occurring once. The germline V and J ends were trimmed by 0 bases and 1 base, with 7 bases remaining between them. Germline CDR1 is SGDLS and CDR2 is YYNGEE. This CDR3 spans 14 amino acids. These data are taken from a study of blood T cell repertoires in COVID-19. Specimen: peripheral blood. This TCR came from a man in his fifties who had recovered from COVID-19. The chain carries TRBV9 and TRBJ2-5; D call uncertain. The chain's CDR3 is CASSVGGIQETQYF. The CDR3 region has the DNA TGTGCCAGCAGCGTAGGAGGTATCCAAGAGACCCAGTACTTC.